Listed below are T cell receptor beta chains from one sample, sequenced in a study of control samples from healthy donors and cancer patients. Here immunoSEQ multiplex PCR was the method, and the copy in TCRdb shows in-frame clones only, minus some. The sample records about 150,000 clones, approximately 96% being singletons. The sequenced sample was blood. These receptors came from a man aged 40-49 years in good health. The CDR3 runs from the conserved cysteine through the conserved F or W. A D gene is named only where the DNA matches it firmly. The size field is filled for only some rows; it gives once, few, many or a size class.

J gene: TRBJ1-1
clone size: -
D gene: -
V gene: TRBV28
CDR3 DNA: TGTGCCAGCAGTTTATTGGGCTACACTGAAGCTTTCTTT
CDR3 protein: CASSLLGYTEAFF

J gene: TRBJ2-5
clone size: once
D gene: -
V gene: TRBV14
CDR3 DNA: TGTGCCAGCAGCCCGACACGGACGGAGACCCAGTACTTC
CDR3 protein: CASSPTRTETQYF

J gene: TRBJ1-1
clone size: -
D gene: -
V gene: TRBV7-2
CDR3 DNA: TGTGCCAGCAGCTTAGTAGGGACGGCGAACACTGAAGCTTTCTTT
CDR3 protein: CASSLVGTANTEAFF

J gene: TRBJ1-5
clone size: -
D gene: -
V gene: TRBV27
CDR3 DNA: TGTGCCAGCAGCCGATCGGGGGCTGGGGGCAGACAGCCCCAGCATTTT
CDR3 protein: CASSRSGAGGRQPQHF

J gene: TRBJ1-5
clone size: -
D gene: -
V gene: TRBV5-5
CDR3 DNA: TGTGCCAGCAGCTTGGGAGTAAATAGCAATCAGCCCCAGCATTTT
CDR3 protein: CASSLGVNSNQPQHF

J gene: TRBJ2-3
clone size: -
D gene: TRBD1
V gene: TRBV5-4
CDR3 DNA: TGTGCCAGCAGCCAACAGGGGGCGAGCGTAAATACGCAGTATTTT
CDR3 protein: CASSQQGASVNTQYF

J gene: TRBJ1-2
clone size: few
D gene: -
V gene: TRBV27
CDR3 DNA: TGTGCCAGCAGTCCGACAGGAACTTATGGCTACACCTTC
CDR3 protein: CASSPTGTYGYTF

J gene: TRBJ1-1
clone size: -
D gene: -
V gene: TRBV5-4
CDR3 DNA: TGTGCCAGCAGCCAGACACCTAACACTGAAGCTTTCTTT
CDR3 protein: CASSQTPNTEAFF

J gene: TRBJ1-5
clone size: -
D gene: TRBD1
V gene: TRBV10-3
CDR3 DNA: TGTGCCATCAGTGATGAAGGACAGGGTGGCGATCAGCCCCAGCATTTT
CDR3 protein: CAISDEGQGGDQPQHF

J gene: TRBJ2-1
clone size: -
D gene: TRBD2
V gene: TRBV5-4
CDR3 DNA: TGTGCCAGCAGCTTAGCGGGGGCCCCCAACAATGAGCAGTTCTTC
CDR3 protein: CASSLAGAPNNEQFF

J gene: TRBJ2-1
clone size: -
D gene: TRBD2
V gene: TRBV19
CDR3 DNA: TGTGCCAGTAACGCGGGACTAGCACCGGGCAATGAGCAGTTCTTC
CDR3 protein: CASNAGLAPGNEQFF

J gene: TRBJ1-2
clone size: once
D gene: TRBD1
V gene: TRBV7-9
CDR3 DNA: TGTGCCAGCAGCTACCAGGGGGGTTCCACCTTC
CDR3 protein: CASSYQGGSTF

J gene: TRBJ1-3
clone size: -
D gene: TRBD1
V gene: TRBV5-6
CDR3 DNA: TGTGCCAGCAGCTTCTACCAGGGGGCGAGCGCTGGAAACACCATATATTTT
CDR3 protein: CASSFYQGASAGNTIYF

J gene: TRBJ2-3
clone size: -
D gene: TRBD2
V gene: TRBV7-9
CDR3 DNA: TGTGCCAGCAGCTTAACCTCCGGGGGCCCGGGGGGGGATACGCAGTATTTT
CDR3 protein: CASSLTSGGPGGDTQYF

J gene: TRBJ1-1
clone size: -
D gene: TRBD1
V gene: TRBV29-1
CDR3 DNA: TGCAGCGTACGGACAGGGGGAGTTCGGAACACTGAAGCTTTCTTT
CDR3 protein: CSVRTGGVRNTEAFF

J gene: TRBJ2-1
clone size: -
D gene: -
V gene: TRBV11-3
CDR3 DNA: TGTGCCAGCAGCTCCAGACAGTCGGTTGAGCAGTTCTTC
CDR3 protein: CASSSRQSVEQFF

J gene: TRBJ2-7
clone size: -
D gene: TRBD2
V gene: TRBV28
CDR3 DNA: TGTGCCAGCAGTTTGGCTAGCGGTTCCCTCTACGAGCAGTACTTC
CDR3 protein: CASSLASGSLYEQYF

J gene: TRBJ2-1
clone size: -
D gene: TRBD2
V gene: TRBV5-1
CDR3 DNA: TGCGCCAGCAGCTGGGGGACTAGTGACAATGAGCAGTTCTTC
CDR3 protein: CASSWGTSDNEQFF

J gene: TRBJ2-1
clone size: -
D gene: -
V gene: TRBV10-2
CDR3 DNA: TGCGCCAGCGCACGGGCCCAGAGGTCCTACAATGAGCAGTTCTTC
CDR3 protein: CASARAQRSYNEQFF

J gene: TRBJ2-1
clone size: -
D gene: TRBD2
V gene: TRBV3-1/TRBV3-2
CDR3 DNA: TGTGCCAGCAGAATGACTAGCGGGGACAATGAGCAGTTCTTC
CDR3 protein: CASRMTSGDNEQFF

J gene: TRBJ2-3
clone size: -
D gene: -
V gene: TRBV4-1
CDR3 DNA: TGCGCCACCCGGGGGTGGACAGATACGCAGTATTTT
CDR3 protein: CATRGWTDTQYF

J gene: TRBJ1-4
clone size: -
D gene: TRBD1
V gene: TRBV5-1
CDR3 DNA: TGCGCCAGCAGCTGGTCAGGGACAGCAACTAATGAAAAACTGTTTTTT
CDR3 protein: CASSWSGTATNEKLFF

J gene: TRBJ1-2
clone size: -
D gene: -
V gene: TRBV9
CDR3 DNA: TGTGCCAGCAGCCCCGGGACCGCGTATGGCTACACCTTC
CDR3 protein: CASSPGTAYGYTF

J gene: TRBJ2-2
clone size: -
D gene: -
V gene: TRBV5-1
CDR3 DNA: TGCGCCAGCAGCTTAGACCCACCCCCCACCGGGGAGCTGTTTTTT
CDR3 protein: CASSLDPPPTGELFF

J gene: TRBJ2-7
clone size: -
D gene: -
V gene: TRBV7-8
CDR3 DNA: TGTGCCAGCAGCCCTCAAACTTTCAGGTCCTACGAGCAGTACTTC
CDR3 protein: CASSPQTFRSYEQYF

J gene: TRBJ2-7
clone size: -
D gene: TRBD1
V gene: TRBV25-1
CDR3 DNA: TGTGCCAGCAGTACGGGACAGGGGGCGTACGAGCAGTACTTC
CDR3 protein: CASSTGQGAYEQYF

J gene: TRBJ1-2
clone size: -
D gene: -
V gene: TRBV5-1
CDR3 DNA: TGCGCCAGCAGCTTGGGAGGTGAGGTGAACTATGGCTACACCTTC
CDR3 protein: CASSLGGEVNYGYTF

J gene: TRBJ2-3
clone size: -
D gene: -
V gene: TRBV18
CDR3 DNA: TGTGCCAGCTCACCACAGACACGGGGAGAGGCAGATACGCAGTATTTT
CDR3 protein: CASSPQTRGEADTQYF

J gene: TRBJ2-7
clone size: once
D gene: TRBD1
V gene: TRBV19
CDR3 DNA: TGTGCCAGTAGTATTGGACAGGGCTACGAGCAGTACTTC
CDR3 protein: CASSIGQGYEQYF

J gene: TRBJ2-7
clone size: -
D gene: -
V gene: TRBV12-2
CDR3 DNA: TGTGCAAGTCGCTTACGGACAGGGTTCTCCTACGAGCAGTACTTC
CDR3 protein: CASRLRTGFSYEQYF

J gene: TRBJ1-1
clone size: -
D gene: TRBD1
V gene: TRBV4-1
CDR3 DNA: TGCGCCAGCAGCCCCGTGGGTGACAGGGGCCCTGAAGCTTTCTTT
CDR3 protein: CASSPVGDRGPEAFF

J gene: TRBJ1-4
clone size: -
D gene: TRBD1
V gene: TRBV2
CDR3 DNA: TGTGCCAGCAGTGACGTTGGGACAGGGGTAAAACTGTTTTTT
CDR3 protein: CASSDVGTGVKLFF

J gene: TRBJ2-4
clone size: -
D gene: TRBD2
V gene: TRBV2
CDR3 DNA: TGTGCCAGCAGAGGACTAGCGGACAGCAAAAACATTCAGTACTTC
CDR3 protein: CASRGLADSKNIQYF

J gene: TRBJ2-3
clone size: -
D gene: TRBD2
V gene: TRBV7-2
CDR3 DNA: TGTGCCAGCAGCTTACAGGGAGGGTCCACAGATACGCAGTATTTT
CDR3 protein: CASSLQGGSTDTQYF

J gene: TRBJ1-6
clone size: -
D gene: -
V gene: TRBV28
CDR3 DNA: TGTGCCAGCAGCTTACTCAAGCCCCCCCTCCACTTT
CDR3 protein: CASSLLKPPLHF

J gene: TRBJ1-1
clone size: -
D gene: -
V gene: TRBV30
CDR3 DNA: TGTGCCTGGAGTGGATTAGACAGTCCCGAGGGGAACACTGAAGCTTTCTTT
CDR3 protein: CAWSGLDSPEGNTEAFF

J gene: TRBJ1-5
clone size: -
D gene: -
V gene: TRBV28
CDR3 DNA: TGTGCCACCCGCTTTGGGGACGGGCCTCAGCCCCAGCATTTT
CDR3 protein: CATRFGDGPQPQHF

J gene: TRBJ1-2
clone size: -
D gene: TRBD1
V gene: TRBV28
CDR3 DNA: TGTGCCAGCAGTTTGTACAGGGGAAATGGCTACACCTTC
CDR3 protein: CASSLYRGNGYTF

J gene: TRBJ1-6
clone size: -
D gene: -
V gene: TRBV19
CDR3 DNA: TGTGCCAGTAGTATGGGATATTATAATTCACCCCTCCACTTT
CDR3 protein: CASSMGYYNSPLHF

J gene: TRBJ1-4
clone size: -
D gene: -
V gene: TRBV5-1
CDR3 DNA: TGCGCCAGCAGCTACCAGGGATCCAACAATGAAAAACTGTTTTTT
CDR3 protein: CASSYQGSNNEKLFF

J gene: TRBJ2-5
clone size: -
D gene: -
V gene: TRBV5-4
CDR3 DNA: TGTGCCAGCAGCTTCCCGGGACAAGAGACCCAGTACTTC
CDR3 protein: CASSFPGQETQYF

J gene: TRBJ1-6
clone size: -
D gene: -
V gene: TRBV6-5
CDR3 DNA: TGTGCCAGCAGTTACGAGGGGACGAACTCACCCCTCCACTTT
CDR3 protein: CASSYEGTNSPLHF

J gene: TRBJ1-4
clone size: once
D gene: -
V gene: TRBV27
CDR3 DNA: TGTGCCAGCAGTTTACACAATTTTGAAAAACTGTTTTTT
CDR3 protein: CASSLHNFEKLFF

J gene: TRBJ1-5
clone size: -
D gene: -
V gene: TRBV28
CDR3 DNA: TGTGCCAGCAGTAGTTACTCAAAAACCGGTAGCAATCAGCCCCAGCATTTT
CDR3 protein: CASSSYSKTGSNQPQHF

J gene: TRBJ1-1
clone size: -
D gene: -
V gene: TRBV3-1/TRBV3-2
CDR3 DNA: TGTGCCAGCAGCCAATCCAGTGGGACCCTCACTGAAGCTTTCTTT
CDR3 protein: CASSQSSGTLTEAFF

J gene: TRBJ2-1
clone size: -
D gene: -
V gene: TRBV9
CDR3 DNA: TGTGCCAGCAGCCCAACCCCGCAGACAGGGAGGGGTGAGCAGTTCTTC
CDR3 protein: CASSPTPQTGRGEQFF

J gene: TRBJ1-1
clone size: -
D gene: TRBD1
V gene: TRBV28
CDR3 DNA: TGTGCCAGCAGTTTCAATCCGTACAGGGGGTCTGAAGCTTTCTTT
CDR3 protein: CASSFNPYRGSEAFF

J gene: TRBJ2-2
clone size: few
D gene: TRBD1
V gene: TRBV6-5
CDR3 DNA: TGTGCCAGCAGTTACGAGGGGGCAGGGGAGCTGTTTTTT
CDR3 protein: CASSYEGAGELFF

J gene: TRBJ1-2
clone size: -
D gene: -
V gene: TRBV6-5
CDR3 DNA: TGTGCCAGCTCCTCCCTCGAGGGAGAGCATGGCTACACCTTC
CDR3 protein: CASSSLEGEHGYTF